The clone carrying this T cell receptor beta chain was detected only a few times. This specimen comes from a study of T cells in Graves' hyperthyroidism and ophthalmopathy. CDR3 size: 14 residues. Germline V gives CDR1 SEHNR, CDR2 FQNEAQ (reference sequence). V dropped 5 bases and J dropped 1 base, with 10 bases sitting between them. Researchers took RNA transcripts and amplified the TCR beta CDR3 regions from them. Carried out on the TCR CDR3, a first-round RT-PCR used the HTBI primer set. One entry per CDR3 protein results from TCRdb running MiXCR on the multiplex PCR reads. The sample yields fewer than 550,000 distinct CDR3 sequences, about 15% seen once. No progression to ophthalmopathy during 18 months of follow-up defined stable disease. A patient was excluded if there was uncontrolled infection, other autoimmune disease, pregnancy or lactation.

The TCR comes from a woman in her late teens or twenties with Graves' hyperthyroidism. Sequencing was carried out using blood. The chain recombines TRBV7-9 with TRBJ2-3; D ambiguous. The CDR3 spells CASSPSPRTDTQYF. DNA of the CDR3: TGTGCCAGCAGCCCTTCCCCCCGCACAGATACGCAGTATTTT.